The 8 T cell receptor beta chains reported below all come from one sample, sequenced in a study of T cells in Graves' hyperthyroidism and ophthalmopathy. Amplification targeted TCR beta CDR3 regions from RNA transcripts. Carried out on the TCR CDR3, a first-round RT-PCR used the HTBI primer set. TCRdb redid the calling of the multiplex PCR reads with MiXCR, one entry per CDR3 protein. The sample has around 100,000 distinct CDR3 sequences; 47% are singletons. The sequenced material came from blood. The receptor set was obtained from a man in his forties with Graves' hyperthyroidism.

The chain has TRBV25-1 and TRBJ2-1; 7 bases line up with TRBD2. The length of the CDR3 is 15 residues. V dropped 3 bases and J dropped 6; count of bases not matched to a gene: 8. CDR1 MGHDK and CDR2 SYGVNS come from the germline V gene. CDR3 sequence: CASSDPREFSNEQFF. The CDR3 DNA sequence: TGTGCCAGCAGTGACCCGCGGGAGTTCTCCAATGAGCAGTTCTTC.

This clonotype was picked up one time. CDR3 amino acids: CASSAKGPAGPKKGEQFF. CDR3 coding DNA: TGTGCCAGCAGTGCTAAGGGACCCGCCGGGCCTAAAAAGGGGGAGCAGTTCTTC. This chain joins TRBV25-1 and TRBJ2-1; D tentatively reads TRBD1 or TRBD2 (5 bases each). V shed 4 bases and J shed 10 bases, with 29 bases lying between them. The CDR3 consists of 18 residues. Germline CDR1 is MGHDK and CDR2 is SYGVNS.

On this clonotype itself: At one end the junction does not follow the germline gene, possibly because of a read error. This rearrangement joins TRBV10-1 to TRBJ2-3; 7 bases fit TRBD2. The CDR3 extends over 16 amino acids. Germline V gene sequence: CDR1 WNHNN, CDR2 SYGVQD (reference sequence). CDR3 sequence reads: CASDLGEGEGTDTQYF. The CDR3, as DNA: TGCGCCAGCGACCTAGGGGAAGGGGAGGGCACAGATACTCAGTATTTT.

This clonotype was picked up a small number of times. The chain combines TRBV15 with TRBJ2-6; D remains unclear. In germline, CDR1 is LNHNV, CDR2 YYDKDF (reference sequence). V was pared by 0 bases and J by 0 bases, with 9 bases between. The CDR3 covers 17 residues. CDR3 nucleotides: TGTGCCACCAGCAGAGATTCTAAAACCTCTGGGGCCAACGTCCTGACTTTC. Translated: CATSRDSKTSGANVLTF.

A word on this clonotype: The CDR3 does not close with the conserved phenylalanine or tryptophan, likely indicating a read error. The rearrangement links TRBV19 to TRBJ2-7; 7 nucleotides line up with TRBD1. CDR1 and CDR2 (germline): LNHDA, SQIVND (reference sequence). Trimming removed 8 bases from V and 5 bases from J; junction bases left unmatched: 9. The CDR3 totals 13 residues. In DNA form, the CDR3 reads TGTGCCAGTGGGATAGACAGGGTTCACGAGCAGTACATC. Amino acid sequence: CASGIDRVHEQYI.

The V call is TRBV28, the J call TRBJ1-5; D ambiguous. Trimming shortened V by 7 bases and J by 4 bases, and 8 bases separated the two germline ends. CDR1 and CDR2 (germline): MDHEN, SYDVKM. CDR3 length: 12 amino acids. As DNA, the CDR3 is TGTGCCAGCAAAAAGGGTAATCAGCCCCAGCATTTT. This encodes CASKKGNQPQHF.

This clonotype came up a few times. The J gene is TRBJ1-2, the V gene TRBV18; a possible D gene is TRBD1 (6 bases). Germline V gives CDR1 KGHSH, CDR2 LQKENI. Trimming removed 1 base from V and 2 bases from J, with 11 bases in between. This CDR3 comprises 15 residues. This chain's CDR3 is CASSPRQGQNYGYTF. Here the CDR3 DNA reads TGTGCCAGCTCACCACGTCAGGGGCAGAACTATGGCTACACCTTC.

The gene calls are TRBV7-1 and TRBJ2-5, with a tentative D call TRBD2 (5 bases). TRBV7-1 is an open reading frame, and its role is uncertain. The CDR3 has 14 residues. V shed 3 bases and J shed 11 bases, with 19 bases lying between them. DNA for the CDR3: TGTGCCAGCAGCTCCGAGGGCCCTTCCTGGGAGCAGTACTTC. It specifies CASSSEGPSWEQYF.